These T cell receptor beta chains were read from a single sample in a study of blood T cells in healthy people across ages. TCRdb processed the 5' RACE reads anew with MiXCR; each CDR3 protein has one entry. The sample consists of hundreds of thousands of distinct CDR3 sequences, approximately 44% of them appearing once. Source material: blood. All receptors derive from a man aged 55 to 70 in good health. Both conserved end residues are trimmed from each CDR3. Clone size is not always given. Where it is, it says once, few, many or a class for expanded clones.

>.|13|TRBV13
ASSLLGNGANVLT
>.|12|TRBV5-1
ASSLDGQGRGQY
>many|13|TRBV7-2
ASTPGGAVSYEQY
>.|13|TRBV20-1
SARDAGGPGNEQF
>.|15|TRBV7-9
ASSLPRTGAMNTEAF
>.|12|TRBV7-9
ASSLVLEGETQY
>.|12|TRBV14
ASSPRQGDYGYT
>many|12|TRBV4-1
ASSQARGPETQY
>.|11|TRBV29-1
SGGRVDSYEQY
>.|13|TRBV9
ASSVDPGQTYEQY
>.|20|TRBV11-1
ASSPYGAGQGKVGVAKSIQY
>once|12|TRBV9
ASSVATPGDTQY
>.|11|TRBV29-1
SVVFRGRETQY
>few|13|TRBV6-2/TRBV6-3
ASRRVEGPQETQY
>.|13|TRBV4-1
ASSQDEGSTYEQY
>few|13|TRBV7-6
ASSLSPPGAGEQF
>few|12|TRBV12-3/TRBV12-4
ASSPTKGWREQY
>.|13|TRBV4-1
ASSPRVGEVGELF
>.|13|TRBV4-3
ASSLGTGRIGEQY
>.|12|TRBV29-1
SVAAQGGDQPQH
>once|14|TRBV10-1
ASRLAGTALLYGYT
>.|12|TRBV20-1
SARDGTGAYGYT
>once|15|TRBV21-1
ASSKDSVGTGIYEQY
>.|11|TRBV29-1
SVPQGTYTEAF
>.|13|TRBV7-9
ASSLESLPNTEAF
>.|12|TRBV2
ASGELASTDTQY
>.|13|TRBV7-9
ASSLHESSPPKEF
>.|13|TRBV5-1
ASSLDRGRGDIQY
>.|11|TRBV7-9
ASGSRVVYEQY
>.|12|TRBV6-2/TRBV6-3
ASSSNRGLYEQY
>few|12|TRBV7-3
ASSEGGAYNEQF
>.|9|TRBV12-3/TRBV12-4
ASRQGLRQY
>few|12|TRBV20-1
SARDYRGNYEQY
>few|10|TRBV12-3/TRBV12-4
ASSNLGYEQY
>.|11|TRBV20-1
SARGRGNTEAF
>.|14|TRBV20-1
SVRPKLGRWLSEQF
>few|12|TRBV12-3/TRBV12-4
ASSFGSPNQPQH
>.|14|TRBV5-1
ASSLLATGDEETQY
>.|14|TRBV20-1
SARESSQRGYNEQF
>few|11|TRBV6-2/TRBV6-3
ASSYRGLTEAF
>few|11|TRBV11-1
ASSPSTFGKLF
>.|12|TRBV2
ASIRQGVNEKLF
>once|12|TRBV24-1
ATSARTGPYEQY
>.|12|TRBV20-1
SASRGGAVNEQY
>.|14|TRBV6-5
ASSSALAVATGELF
>.|15|TRBV6-2/TRBV6-3
ASSYSMVAGAGDTQY
>.|13|TRBV2
ASSEVAEVQETQY
>.|14|TRBV7-6
ASSLDAAGTPYEQY
>.|12|TRBV7-2
ASSPAYQQEAQY
>few|16|TRBV7-2
ASSSPTGLIATNEKLF
>.|13|TRBV4-1
ASSQGQGFNQPQH